This TCR beta chain came from a study of T cell responses to AZD1222 COVID-19 vaccine. Study conclusions and caveats: Baseline antibody screening turned up just six seropositive AZD1222 recipients.

Per the germline V gene, CDR1 is LGHDT and CDR2 is YNNKEL (reference sequence). This CDR3 is 15 amino acids long. V trimming: 5 bases; J trimming: 2 bases; junction bases outside the gene matches: 5. Method: immunoSEQ multiplex PCR; TCRdb's copy keeps in-frame clones and lacks some. The table lists over 90,000 clones, over 75% of them singletons. A note on this clone: What it recognizes is unknown.

This TCR came from an adult in good health. The specimen was peripheral blood, collected on day 0 of AZD1222 vaccination. The chain has TRBV3-1 (or the pseudogene TRBV3-2) and TRBJ2-1, with 8 nucleotides matching TRBD2. The CDR3 sequence is CASSESGGPYNEQFF. DNA of the CDR3: TGTGCCAGCAGCGAGAGCGGGGGCCCCTACAATGAGCAGTTCTTC.